This TCR beta chain was obtained from a study of blood T cell repertoires in COVID-19. Study overall: There were acute and convalescent COVID-19 samples, and they came from the United States, Italy and Spain. Sources were T cells, B-cell-depleted T cells, or PBMCs; the material itself was cDNA or gDNA.

CDR1 and CDR2 from the germline V gene are LNHDA and SQIVND (reference sequence). Deletions cut 4 bases from V and 6 bases from J, with 18 bases between. This CDR3 region has 15 residues. In the original processing: Counts of nucleated cells, estimated from reference gene primer amplification, were obtained. TCRdb's table, derived via immunoSEQ multiplex PCR, lists solely in-frame clones and lacks some. V, J and clone size derive from that table, while D and trimming were established from the DNA sequence. The profile covers around 370,000 clones, with about 93% appearing a single time and more than 3% taken by the ten largest.

What was sequenced was peripheral blood. The clonotype was recovered from a woman younger than 30 who had recovered from COVID-19. This chain uses TRBV19 with TRBJ1-2, with TRBD1 as a possible D gene (6 bases). CDR3 sequence reads: CASSTGQTHVDGYTF. In DNA, the CDR3 is TGTGCCAGTAGTACTGGACAGACCCACGTCGATGGCTACACCTTC.